This passage covers 27 T cell receptor beta chains from one sample sequenced in a study of type 1 regulatory T cells. TCRdb fed the reads into MiXCR, producing one record per CDR3 protein. The table records 75,000 to 100,000 distinct CDR3 sequences, 25% to 40% of them present only once. Sequencing input: CD4+ T cells, either the whole sample or a sorted fraction (not recorded which). The receptors come from a human donor in good health.

This clonotype was counted between two and nine times. V gene TRBV7-2 combines with J gene TRBJ1-5; TRBD1 is a possible D gene (5 bases). Trimming took 4 bases from V and 7 from J, leaving 17 bases between them. Germline V gene sequence: CDR1 SGHTA, CDR2 FQGNSA. The CDR3 runs to 15 residues. CDR3 sequence reads: CASSSWSGGEQPQHF. CDR3 nucleotide sequence: TGTGCCAGCAGCTCATGGTCGGGGGGGGAGCAGCCCCAGCATTTT.

This clonotype has only a few counts. CDR3 protein: CASSLEASGARGINEQFF. The DNA of the CDR3 is TGCGCCAGCAGCTTGGAGGCTAGCGGGGCCAGGGGAATCAATGAGCAGTTCTTC. The chain couples TRBV5-1 to TRBJ2-1; 9 nucleotides match TRBD2. CDR1 and CDR2 from the germline V gene are SGHRS and YFSETQ. The CDR3 extends over 18 amino acids. V shed 0 bases, J shed 6 bases, and the junction held 13 bases outside the gene matches.

This CDR3 is CASRARGLTEAFF. The CDR3 DNA sequence: TGTGCCAGCAGGGCGCGGGGGCTCACTGAAGCTTTCTTT. The chain uses TRBV11-2 and TRBJ1-1; D possibly corresponds to TRBD1 (6 bases). V lost 6 bases to trimming and J lost 4 bases, with 12 bases between them. This CDR3 contains 13 residues. Germline CDR1 and CDR2: SGHAT and FQNNGV.

The V and J genes are TRBV2 and TRBJ2-4, with 7 nucleotides matching TRBD2. The V and J ends lost 4 bases and 8 bases, in that order; junction bases with no gene match: 11. Germline V gene sequence: CDR1 SNHLY, CDR2 FYNNEI. CDR3 length: 15 residues. CDR3 DNA: TGTGCCAGCAGTGCCGGAGGGGCGGGAGTGGACATTCAGTACTTC. Amino acids: CASSAGGAGVDIQYF.

This clonotype was counted only a few times. This chain joins TRBV20-1 and TRBJ1-2; 7 bases match TRBD1. Trimming removed 4 bases from V and 6 bases from J; junction bases left unmatched: 11. The CDR3 loop spans 14 amino acids. Germline V lookup: CDR1 DFQATT, CDR2 SNEGSKA (reference sequence). The CDR3 sequence: CSATLGQAVDGYTF. The CDR3 DNA reads TGCAGTGCTACCCTAGGACAGGCTGTAGATGGCTACACCTTC.

A few counts support this clonotype. The CDR3 sequence is CASSLVAGTQYF. The DNA of the CDR3 is TGTGCCAGCAGCTTGGTAGCGGGGACCCAGTACTTC. V and J are TRBV5-5 and TRBJ2-5, with TRBD2 identical over 7 bases. From germline, CDR1 is SGHKS and CDR2 YYEKEE (reference sequence). The CDR3 totals 12 residues. Germline trimming cut 0 bases from V and 7 bases from J; bases unmatched to any gene: 0.

This chain links TRBV19 with TRBJ2-5; D is unclear. CDR1 LNHDA and CDR2 SQIVND come from the germline V gene (reference sequence). The V and J ends lost 5 bases and 2 bases respectively, with 15 bases between them. There are 15 residues in the CDR3. The CDR3 is CASSSARQRQETQYF. CDR3 nucleotides: TGTGCCAGTAGTTCGGCCCGCCAAAGGCAAGAGACCCAGTACTTC.

This chain links TRBV28 with TRBJ1-2, with TRBD1 as a possible D gene (6 bases). The CDR3 length is 12 residues. V lost 8 bases to trimming and J lost 7 bases, with 14 bases between them. The germline gives CDR1 MDHEN, CDR2 SYDVKM. CDR3 in amino acids: CASLYRVGGYTF. In DNA, the CDR3 is TGTGCCAGCCTCTACAGGGTGGGTGGCTACACCTTC.

The rearrangement joins TRBV7-2 to TRBJ2-7, with 7 bases lining up with TRBD1. V shed 5 bases and J 3 bases; nucleotides not matched to a gene: 10. Germline V gene sequence: CDR1 SGHTA, CDR2 FQGNSA. This CDR3 contains 15 residues. CDR3 amino acids: CASSPSGGTLYEQYF. In DNA, the CDR3 is TGTGCCAGCAGCCCGTCAGGGGGAACCCTCTACGAGCAGTACTTC.

The CDR3 DNA follows: TGTGCCAGCAGCCCAACAGGGGGGACTAATGAAAAACTGTTTTTT. Its translation: CASSPTGGTNEKLFF. This sequence joins TRBV7-7 and TRBJ1-4; 8 bases fit TRBD1. V was clipped by 5 bases and J by 2 bases; unmatched bases: 4. CDR1 is SSHAT, CDR2 FNYEAQ, per germline (reference sequence). This CDR3 contains 15 residues. Variable domain in full (rest from reference TRBV7-7 and TRBJ1-4): GAGVSQSPRYKVTKRGQDVTLRCDPISSHATLYWYQQALGQGPEFLTYFNYEAQPDKSGLPSDRFSAERPEGSISTLTIQRTEQRDSAMYRCASSPTGGTNEKLFFGSGTQLSVL.

This clonotype was observed a handful of times. This chain links TRBV12-3 or TRBV12-4 with TRBJ2-6, with D possibly being TRBD2 (5 bases). This CDR3 is built from 14 residues. V gave up 4 bases and J gave up 3 bases, with 7 bases separating them. The DNA of the CDR3 is TGTGCCAGCAGTTCGGGGAGTGGGGCCAACGTCCTGACTTTC. Protein: CASSSGSGANVLTF.

The chain links TRBV6-5 to TRBJ2-1; D tentatively reads TRBD1 or TRBD2 (6 bases each). CDR3 length: 17 amino acids. V lost 0 bases, J lost 0 bases, and 12 bases lay in between. From germline, CDR1 is MNHEY and CDR2 SVGAGI. In DNA, the CDR3 is TGTGCCAGCAGTTACTCGATACAGGGAGGCTCCTACAATGAGCAGTTCTTC. It specifies CASSYSIQGGSYNEQFF.

V is TRBV4-3 and J is TRBJ2-5; D gene unclear. Deletions cut 1 base from V and 7 bases from J, with 22 bases between. This CDR3 has 17 amino acids. Germline CDR1 reads LGHNA; CDR2 reads YSLEER. CDR3 DNA sequence: TGCGCCAGCAGCCAAGTTTATGGCGGACCAGACTGGGGGACCCAGTACTTC. Residues: CASSQVYGGPDWGTQYF.

This chain uses TRBV7-2 with TRBJ2-1; no definite D call. The CDR3 runs to 17 residues. Trimming took 5 bases from V and 5 from J, leaving 22 bases between them. CDR1 and CDR2 (germline): SGHTA, FQGNSA. The DNA for the CDR3 is TGTGCCAGCAGCCCCGGGCCCAATCTGGGATTCGACAATGAGCAGTTCTTC. Translation: CASSPGPNLGFDNEQFF.

This clonotype has only a few counts. The chain links TRBV27 to TRBJ2-5, with a tentative D call TRBD1 (6 bases). CDR1 MNHEY and CDR2 SMNVEV come from the germline V gene (reference sequence). V lost 4 bases and J 4 bases, leaving 10 bases between the germline ends. The CDR3 runs to 13 residues. The CDR3 reads CASSSDRRETQYF. As DNA, the CDR3 is TGTGCCAGCAGTTCCGACAGGCGAGAGACCCAGTACTTC.

The CDR3, as DNA: TGCGCCAGCAGCTTGGACAGGGGAGAAGATACGCAGTATTTT. Translated: CASSLDRGEDTQYF. The chain uses TRBV5-1 and TRBJ2-3; 7 bases are a match to TRBD1. The CDR3 loop spans 14 amino acids. The germline CDR1 and CDR2 sequences are SGHRS and YFSETQ. After removal of 0 bases from V and 5 bases from J, the junction contained 3 bases not matched to a gene. Together with reference TRBV5-1 and TRBJ2-3, the CDR3 gives the full variable domain: KAGVTQTPRYLIKTRGQQVTLSCSPISGHRSVSWYQQTPGQGLQFLFEYFSETQRNKGNFPGRFSGRQFSNSRSEMNVSTLELGDSALYLCASSLDRGEDTQYFGPGTRLTVL.

To note about this clonotype: This sequence may be a read error, since a much larger clone differs from it by one base. V and J are TRBV6-2 or TRBV6-3 and TRBJ2-1; TRBD1 matches at 8 bases. CDR3 length: 15 amino acids. CDR1 is MNHEY, CDR2 SVGEGT, per germline. As DNA, the CDR3 is TGTGCCAGAAGTTCCCAGGGGGCGCCTTACAATGAGCAGTTCTTC. It specifies CARSSQGAPYNEQFF.

This clonotype came up a few times. The CDR3 sequence: CASSEFRPEGTQYF. The CDR3, as DNA: TGTGCCAGCAGTGAATTTCGGCCTGAGGGGACCCAGTACTTC. The chain carries TRBV25-1 and TRBJ2-5; TRBD2 is a possible D gene (5 bases). Trimming took 1 base from V and 7 from J, leaving 13 bases between them. CDR1 is MGHDK and CDR2 is SYGVNS in the germline V gene. The CDR3 length is 14 residues.

This rearrangement joins TRBV15 to TRBJ2-1; no definite D call. The CDR3 contains 13 residues. V lost 0 bases and J lost 7, with 7 bases in between. Looked up from germline, CDR1 is LNHNV and CDR2 is YYDKDF (reference sequence). CDR3 bases: TGTGCCACCAGCAGAGACCCTAGAAATGAGCAGTTCTTC. It is translated as CATSRDPRNEQFF.

This clonotype came up a few times. The chain carries TRBV27 and TRBJ2-1; the match to TRBD2 covers 7 bases. Germline assignment: CDR1 MNHEY and CDR2 SMNVEV (reference sequence). This CDR3 contains 14 residues. V shed 4 bases and J 11 bases; nucleotides not matched to a gene: 11. CDR3 bases: TGTGCCAGCAGTTCAGATAAACCTAGCGGTAAGCAGTTCTTC. Protein sequence: CASSSDKPSGKQFF.

Concerning this clonotype: An end of the junction differs from the germline gene, which may be a read error. The chain has TRBV5-1 and TRBJ1-6; 8 nucleotides agree with TRBD1. CDR1 SGHRS and CDR2 YFSETQ come from the germline V gene. CDR3 length: 15 amino acids. The CDR3 region is CTSSDRQGKNSPLHF. The CDR3 DNA reads as TGCACCAGCAGCGACAGACAGGGGAAGAATTCACCCCTCCACTTT.

The chain uses TRBV5-1 and TRBJ2-4; 12 bases line up with TRBD2. This CDR3 has 16 amino acids. Germline values: CDR1 SGHRS, CDR2 YFSETQ. V shed 1 base and J 6 bases; nucleotides not matched to a gene: 5. CDR3 DNA sequence: TGCGCCAGCAGCTTGCCGACTAGCGGGAGACCAAACATTCAGTACTTC. Translating it yields CASSLPTSGRPNIQYF.

A few counts support this clonotype. The rearrangement uses TRBV7-6 and TRBJ1-1, with D possibly matching TRBD1 (5 bases). Germline V lookup: CDR1 SGHVS, CDR2 FNYEAQ. The V end was cut by 3 bases, the J end by 0 bases, with 8 bases between. CDR3 size: 14 residues. CDR3 sequence (DNA): TGTGCCAGCAGCTTGGCAGGGATGAACACTGAAGCTTTCTTT. Protein sequence: CASSLAGMNTEAFF.

This clonotype appeared a few times. V and J are TRBV7-9 and TRBJ2-1, with D possibly called TRBD1 or TRBD2 (5 bases each). V was trimmed by 3 bases and J by 0 bases, leaving 15 bases between them. The CDR3 runs 17 residues. CDR1 is SEHNR and CDR2 is FQNEAQ in the germline V gene (reference sequence). CDR3 nucleotide sequence: TGTGCCAGCAGCTTCAGCGCCGGGACCAACTCCTACAATGAGCAGTTCTTC. It yields the protein CASSFSAGTNSYNEQFF.

The rearrangement joins TRBV27 to TRBJ1-1; TRBD1 matches at 7 bases. The CDR3 covers 14 residues. The J segment lost 1 base and the V segment lost 3 bases, leaving 2 bases of the junction unmatched. Looked up from germline, CDR1 is MNHEY and CDR2 is SMNVEV (reference sequence). CDR3 sequence (DNA): TGTGCCAGCAGTTTCCGGGACAGGAACACTGAAGCTTTCTTT. Translated, it gives CASSFRDRNTEAFF.

J is TRBJ2-1 and V is TRBV9; the D gene is possibly TRBD1 (6 bases). V lost 3 bases to trimming and J lost 13 bases, with 17 bases between them. The CDR3 spans 13 residues. Germline CDR1 reads SGDLS; CDR2 reads YYNGEE. This CDR3 is CASSEHQGWDQFF. The CDR3 DNA follows: TGTGCCAGCAGCGAGCACCAGGGGTGGGATCAGTTCTTC.

The chain combines TRBV20-1 with TRBJ2-2; 10 positions agree with TRBD1. The CDR3 is 18 amino acids. Per germline, CDR1 DFQATT and CDR2 SNEGSKA (reference sequence). Trimming took 0 bases from V and 2 from J; bases not matched to a gene: 9. For the CDR3, the DNA is TGCAGTGCTAGAGATCCCGGGACAGGGGATATTAACACCGGGGAGCTGTTTTTT. Its protein product is CSARDPGTGDINTGELFF.